A single count supports the clone carrying this T cell receptor beta chain. What it binds is unknown. Breast cancer patients provided tissue from their axillary draining lymph nodes. From the multiplex PCR reads, TCRdb called clonotypes with MiXCR, one entry per CDR3 protein. The table has fewer than 200,000 distinct CDR3 sequences, about 34% seen once; the top ten hold about 3.8%. The CDR3 has 13 amino acids. J gave up 7 bases and V 6 bases, and 3 bases lay outside the gene matches. The germline gives CDR1 MDHEN, CDR2 SYDVKM. These data originate in a study of breast tumors, draining lymph nodes, adjacent tissues. General observations from the study: Data fit most tumor T cells coming from lymph node, expanding in tumor. Compared with lymph nodes, tumors were less diverse; compared with nontumor tissue, more.

The sequence was obtained from a female donor with breast cancer. Some clones in this sample may be carry-over from other donors' samples. The chain couples TRBV28 to TRBJ1-2; the match to TRBD1 covers 12 bases. The sample taken for sequencing was axillary lymph node tissue. CDR3 residues: CASSWDRGLGYTF. The DNA for the CDR3 is TGTGCCAGCAGCTGGGACAGGGGGCTTGGCTACACCTTC.